This T cell receptor beta chain was sequenced in a study of CD8+CD57+ T cells in acquired aplastic anemia. CDR1 is LNHDA, CDR2 SQIVND, per germline (reference sequence). CDR3 length: 15 residues. Trimming took off 5 bases at V and 0 bases at J, with 13 bases between the two ends. This clonotype was detected only a few times. It was genomic DNA that served as the template for profiling TCR beta VDJ and CDR3. TCRdb itself ran the reads through MiXCR, one entry per CDR3 protein. The sample records 400,000 to 450,000 distinct CDR3 sequences, about two thirds being singletons. V is TRBV19 and J is TRBJ1-1; a weak D match, TRBD1 (5 bases). The sequenced sample was sorted CD4+, CD8+, or CD8+CD57+ T cells (not recorded which) from PBMCs. The source of this sequence is a human donor in good health, serving as a control. CDR3 sequence: CASSPLRAMNTEAFF. The CDR3 nucleotides are TGTGCCAGTAGTCCACTCAGGGCCATGAACACTGAAGCTTTCTTT.